The 27 T cell receptor beta chains listed next were all sequenced from one sample in a study of cytomegalovirus exposure and HLA in healthy donors. A multiplex PCR was run with 60 Vbeta primers and 13 Jbeta primers. Data came from immunoSEQ multiplex PCR; TCRdb stores just in-frame clones and leaves some out. The profile covers over 150,000 clones, with approximately 75% appearing a single time and approximately 2.3% taken by the ten largest. The sequenced material came from PBMCs. The receptors here all came from a man aged 45 to 65 in good health and CMV-seropositive.

CDR3 DNA: TGCGCCAGCAGCCAAGAATCGGGGGTGAACACTGAAGCTTTCTTT. It codes for CASSQESGVNTEAFF. The gene calls are TRBV4-3 and TRBJ1-1; TRBD1 is a possible D gene (5 bases). The CDR3 loop spans 15 amino acids. V was clipped by 0 bases and J by 0 bases, with 8 bases between them. Germline CDR1 LGHNA, CDR2 YSLEER.

This clone was recorded a few times. The chain recombines TRBV27 with TRBJ1-6; the D gene is possibly TRBD1 (5 bases). The CDR3 has 16 residues. V dropped 5 bases and J dropped 7 bases, with 18 bases sitting between them. CDR1 and CDR2 (germline): MNHEY, SMNVEV (reference sequence). The CDR3 DNA reads TGTGCCAGCAGTCTCACCAGGGTTTCGAGGAATTCACCCCTCCACTTT. Translated: CASSLTRVSRNSPLHF.

The V and J genes are TRBV4-3 and TRBJ1-5; D is unclear. V dropped 1 base and J dropped 6 bases, with 13 bases sitting between them. The CDR3 totals 15 residues. Per the germline V gene, CDR1 is LGHNA and CDR2 is YSLEER. CDR3 nucleotide sequence: TGCGCCAGCAGCCAAGGGGCCATGGGGAGTCAGCCCCAGCATTTT. This encodes CASSQGAMGSQPQHF.

The V and J genes are TRBV18 and TRBJ2-5; 10 nucleotides line up with TRBD1. Trimming cost V 1 base and J 5 bases; bases outside gene matches: 4. The germline V gene has CDR1 KGHSH and CDR2 LQKENI. This CDR3 has 15 residues. Here the CDR3 reads CASSPRDRGGETQYF. CDR3 sequence (DNA): TGTGCCAGCTCACCACGGGACAGGGGAGGCGAGACCCAGTACTTC.

The chain joins TRBV7-9 to TRBJ2-1; perhaps TRBD2 as D (6 bases). Germline V gives CDR1 SEHNR, CDR2 FQNEAQ (reference sequence). V was cut by 5 bases and J by 10 bases, with 15 bases left in between. This CDR3 contains 13 residues. As DNA, the CDR3 is TGTGCCAGCAGCGTCGGGACTGGCGAAGAGCAGTTCTTC. Its protein is CASSVGTGEEQFF.

The rearrangement joins TRBV12-5 to TRBJ1-5; D is possibly TRBD1 (5 bases). This CDR3 comprises 24 residues. Per the germline V gene, CDR1 is LGHNT and CDR2 is FRNRAP. Between the trimmed V and J ends, which lost 2 bases and 0 bases, there was a span of 35 bases. CDR3 sequence reads: CASGLPRNYAGFRILQYSNQPQHF. In DNA form, the CDR3 reads TGTGCTAGTGGTTTGCCACGGAACTACGCAGGGTTTAGGATCTTACAATATAGCAATCAGCCCCAGCATTTT.

The chain employs TRBV18 and TRBJ1-3; D gene uncertain. This CDR3 has 15 amino acids. Germline V CDR1 and CDR2: KGHSH, LQKENI. V was trimmed by 2 bases and J by 0 bases, leaving 8 bases between them. The CDR3 reads CASSPVGGSGNTIYF. As DNA, the CDR3 is TGTGCCAGCTCACCAGTGGGAGGCTCTGGAAACACCATATATTTT.

The chain uses TRBV4-3 and TRBJ1-1; TRBD1 matches at 11 bases. Germline V gene lookup returns CDR1 LGHNA and CDR2 YSLEER. The length of the CDR3 is 15 residues. V shed 4 bases and J 4 bases; nucleotides not matched to a gene: 5. CDR3: CASSRDRGFGTEAFF. The CDR3 DNA sequence: TGCGCCAGCAGCCGGGACAGGGGGTTTGGCACTGAAGCTTTCTTT.

Notes on this clone: This sample includes further DNA sequences coding for the same CDR3. J is TRBJ2-1 and V is TRBV18; D not certain. Germline CDR1 KGHSH, CDR2 LQKENI. The germline V and J ends were trimmed by 2 bases and 15 bases, with 14 bases remaining between them. This CDR3 region has 12 residues. CDR3 loop: CASSPAEVRRFF. The CDR3 DNA reads TGTGCCAGCTCACCAGCCGAGGTACGGCGGTTCTTC.

This clone was seen a few times. The chain uses TRBV6-4 and TRBJ1-1; D uncertain. The CDR3 is made up of 12 amino acids. Germline V gene sequence: CDR1 MRHNA, CDR2 SNTAGT. V lost 0 bases to trimming and J lost 9 bases, with 8 bases between them. CDR3 region: CASSDSNRKAFF. DNA of the CDR3: TGTGCCAGCAGTGACTCGAATAGAAAAGCTTTCTTT.

V is TRBV7-3 and J is TRBJ2-1; 10 bases are shared with TRBD2. Trimming at V came to 10 bases and at J to 2 bases, leaving 5 bases not matched to a gene. CDR1 is SGHTA and CDR2 is FQGTGA in the germline V gene. CDR3 length: 14 residues. Written as DNA, the CDR3 is TGTGCCACCAGTCTAGCGGGGGCCTACAATGAGCAGTTCTTC. The encoded protein is CATSLAGAYNEQFF.

This clone was observed a few times. The V and J genes are TRBV4-1 and TRBJ2-5; 8 bases align to TRBD1. CDR1 is MGHRA and CDR2 is YSYEKL in the germline V gene. Losses at the gene ends were 4 bases for V and 4 bases for J; bases not matched to a gene: 8. This CDR3 region has 15 residues. The CDR3 nucleotides read TGCGCCAGCAGCCCAACCAGGGGGCGGATAGAGACCCAGTACTTC. Its protein product is CASSPTRGRIETQYF.

The chain joins TRBV5-8 to TRBJ1-4, with 9 bases matching TRBD1. Germline CDR1 and CDR2: SGHTS and YDEGEE. The CDR3 spans 15 residues. J lost 8 bases, V lost 2 bases, and 7 bases had no gene match. The CDR3 loop is CASSFGQGSSEKLFF. CDR3 sequence (DNA): TGTGCCAGCAGCTTCGGACAGGGGTCGAGCGAAAAACTGTTTTTT.

This clone has just a few counts. The chain couples TRBV14 to TRBJ2-5; maybe TRBD2 (6 bases). Germline CDR1 is SGHDN and CDR2 is FVKESK. Trimming pared 0 bases from V and 3 bases from J, leaving 8 bases between. The CDR3 totals 14 residues. The DNA of the CDR3 is TGTGCCAGCAGCCAAGACGGCGGGGAAGAGACCCAGTACTTC. Residues: CASSQDGGEETQYF. The complete variable domain, with remaining parts taken from reference TRBV14 and TRBJ2-5, reads EAGVTQFPSHSVIEKGQTVTLRCDPISGHDNLYWYRRVMGKEIKFLLHFVKESKQDESGMPNNRFLAERTGGTYSTLKVQPAELEDSGVYFCASSQDGGEETQYFGPGTRLLVL.

The gene calls are TRBV19 and TRBJ1-2, with 12 bases matching TRBD1. The length of the CDR3 is 14 residues. Germline trimming cut 10 bases from V and 4 bases from J; bases unmatched to any gene: 7. Germline CDR1 is LNHDA and CDR2 is SQIVND (reference sequence). The CDR3 DNA reads as TGTGCCACTCGACCGGGACAGGGGGCCTATGGCTACACCTTC. This codes for CATRPGQGAYGYTF.

The chain uses TRBV25-1 and TRBJ1-1, with TRBD1 as a possible D gene (5 bases). The germline V and J ends were trimmed by 5 bases and 4 bases, with 8 bases remaining between them. Germline loops: CDR1 MGHDK, CDR2 SYGVNS. The CDR3 totals 12 residues. The CDR3 DNA reads as TGTGCCAGCAGTCAGGGCACCACTGAAGCTTTCTTT. Protein product: CASSQGTTEAFF.

With regard to this clone: Other DNA sequences within the sample encode an identical CDR3. The chain couples TRBV5-1 to TRBJ2-7; TRBD1 matches 10 bases. The V and J ends lost 3 bases and 4 bases, in that order; junction bases with no gene match: 4. The CDR3 runs 14 residues. From germline, CDR1 is SGHRS and CDR2 YFSETQ. CDR3 DNA: TGCGCCAGCAGCTCGGGACAGGGGTTGTACGAGCAGTACTTC. This gives the protein CASSSGQGLYEQYF.

The chain employs TRBV5-1 and TRBJ2-5, with 15 bases aligning to TRBD2. The CDR3 is 22 amino acids. Losses at the gene ends were 4 bases for V and 1 base for J; bases not matched to a gene: 20. CDR1 SGHRS and CDR2 YFSETQ come from the germline V gene. In DNA form, the CDR3 reads TGCGCCAGCAGCCCGGTACGAGCGGTTTGGACTAGCGGGGGGGCAACCCAAGAGACCCAGTACTTC. It is translated as CASSPVRAVWTSGGATQETQYF.

The chain employs TRBV6-6 and TRBJ1-6, with TRBD1 identical over 8 bases. Per the germline V gene, CDR1 is MNHNY and CDR2 is SVGAGI (reference sequence). After removal of 11 bases from V and 5 bases from J, the junction contained 11 bases not matched to a gene. This CDR3 is built from 15 residues. The CDR3 loop is CASWTGPRNNSPLHF. CDR3 DNA: TGTGCCTCCTGGACAGGGCCAAGAAATAATTCACCCCTCCACTTT.

This clone was found a few times. The V gene is TRBV15, the J gene TRBJ2-5; D is unresolved. The CDR3 totals 15 residues. V dropped 0 bases and J dropped 2 bases, with 10 bases sitting between them. Germline assignment: CDR1 LNHNV and CDR2 YYDKDF (reference sequence). CDR3 DNA: TGTGCCACCAGCAGAGATCCAGGCAGTCAAGAGACCCAGTACTTC. Its protein product is CATSRDPGSQETQYF.

The rearrangement joins TRBV14 to TRBJ2-7; tentatively, D is TRBD1 (5 bases). The CDR3 is 16 amino acids. V was cut by 3 bases and J by 6 bases, with 21 bases left in between. The germline CDR1 and CDR2 sequences are SGHDN and FVKESK. The CDR3 DNA sequence: TGTGCCAGCAGCCATAATGAGCTGTGGGTAGGGGTCGAGCAGTACTTC. Its protein is CASSHNELWVGVEQYF.

V gene TRBV27 combines with J gene TRBJ2-7; D ambiguous. The CDR3 totals 13 residues. V was shortened by 5 bases and J by 4 bases, with 12 bases between the two germline ends. Germline V gene data show CDR1 as MNHEY and CDR2 as SMNVEV (reference sequence). The DNA of the CDR3 is TGTGCCAGCAGTGTCTCTAGAGGATACGAGCAGTACTTC. Protein: CASSVSRGYEQYF.

The J gene is TRBJ2-1, the V gene TRBV4-3; 8 bases map to TRBD2. This CDR3 spans 17 amino acids. Germline V CDR1 and CDR2: LGHNA, YSLEER. V lost 2 bases and J lost 9; bases outside the gene matches: 15. The CDR3 spells CASSQYPAGGAGTEQFF. The CDR3 DNA sequence: TGCGCCAGCAGCCAATACCCAGCCGGGGGGGCAGGGACTGAGCAGTTCTTC.

The rearrangement links TRBV7-3 to TRBJ2-3, with 9 bases that match TRBD2. After removal of 5 bases from V and 4 bases from J, the junction contained 7 bases not matched to a gene. Germline V gene sequence: CDR1 SGHTA, CDR2 FQGTGA. This CDR3 spans 15 amino acids. The CDR3 here is CASSLGLAGSDTQYF. Written as DNA, the CDR3 is TGTGCCAGCAGCCTGGGGCTAGCGGGGTCAGATACGCAGTATTTT.

The chain carries TRBV7-9 and TRBJ2-2; 10 bases are a match to TRBD1. V lost 3 bases and J lost 3; bases outside the gene matches: 4. From germline, CDR1 is SEHNR and CDR2 FQNEAQ (reference sequence). This CDR3 region has 16 residues. The CDR3, as DNA: TGTGCCAGCAGCTTTTGGACAGGGGGGTACACCGGGGAGCTGTTTTTT. This codes for CASSFWTGGYTGELFF. Full variable domain (missing parts from reference TRBV7-9 and TRBJ2-2): DTGVSQNPRHKITKRGQNVTFRCDPISEHNRLYWYRQTLGQGPEFLTYFQNEAQLEKSRLLSDRFSAERPKGSFSTLEIQRTEQGDSAMYLCASSFWTGGYTGELFFGEGSRLTVL.

The V call is TRBV4-1, the J call TRBJ2-3; D gene ambiguous. The CDR3 is 16 residues long. Deletions cut 0 bases from V and 4 bases from J, with 14 bases between. CDR1 and CDR2 from the germline V gene are MGHRA and YSYEKL. In DNA form, the CDR3 reads TGCGCCAGCAGCCAAGATTTTACCAGTTTATCAGATACGCAGTATTTT. Residues: CASSQDFTSLSDTQYF.

The genes are TRBV7-2 and TRBJ1-5, with D tentatively TRBD1 (5 bases). Germline lookup yields CDR1 SGHTA and CDR2 FQGNSA. The CDR3 consists of 15 residues. The V gene lost 0 bases and the J gene lost 3 bases, with 9 bases spanning the gap. The CDR3 DNA reads as TGTGCCAGCAGCTTAGCGGGCAGGGTCAATCAGCCCCAGCATTTT. Its translation: CASSLAGRVNQPQHF.